These 9 T cell receptor beta chains were sequenced from one sample in a study of blood T cell repertoires in COVID-19 (dated by TCRdb to the early 2020s). Receptor libraries were prepared by the immunoSEQ multiplex PCR assay. TCRdb provides this immuneACCESS table in a form limited to in-frame rearrangements. Some clones are lacking; in checked studies, under half of them reflect an unresolved V gene, and why the rest are absent is not known. The sample yields roughly 150,000 clones; approximately 80% were counted once. The ten largest clones capture about 7.2% of the sample. The sequenced material came from peripheral blood. The receptors were gathered from a woman aged 50 to 60 in a cohort sampled during active or convalescent COVID-19.

The chain combines TRBV19 with TRBJ2-1; D unresolved. CDR3 size: 11 residues. The V end lost 5 bases, the J end lost 7 bases, and 6 bases lay between the germline ends. CDR1 is LNHDA and CDR2 is SQIVND in the germline V gene (reference sequence). The CDR3 sequence: CASSVHNEQFF. The CDR3 nucleotides read TGTGCCAGTAGTGTACATAATGAGCAGTTCTTC.

The genes are TRBV5-1 and TRBJ1-3, with D hard to call. This CDR3 is built from 15 residues. Germline CDR1 is SGHRS and CDR2 is YFSETQ. Between the trimmed V and J ends, which lost 1 base and 0 bases, there was a span of 8 bases. CDR3 in DNA: TGCGCCAGCAGCTTGTTAGCATCCTCTGGAAACACCATATATTTT. Protein: CASSLLASSGNTIYF. Supplemented by reference TRBV5-1 and TRBJ1-3, the full variable domain reads KAGVTQTPRYLIKTRGQQVTLSCSPISGHRSVSWYQQTPGQGLQFLFEYFSETQRNKGNFPGRFSGRQFSNSRSEMNVSTLELGDSALYLCASSLLASSGNTIYFGEGSWLTVV.

This clone was picked up a small number of times. The chain carries TRBV6-2 or TRBV6-3 and TRBJ2-5, with 7 nucleotides matching TRBD2. CDR1 MNHEY and CDR2 SVGEGT come from the germline V gene. CDR3 length: 18 amino acids. V lost 0 bases, J lost 7 bases, and 17 bases stayed unmatched. The CDR3 here is CASSYSTTSYSGEGTQYF. In DNA, the CDR3 is TGTGCCAGCAGTTACTCGACGACTAGCTACTCGGGTGAGGGGACCCAGTACTTC.

This chain joins TRBV7-2 and TRBJ1-2; D not certain. V was clipped by 2 bases and J by 3 bases, with 19 bases between them. The CDR3 runs 17 residues. Germline V gene data show CDR1 as SGHTA and CDR2 as FQGNSA. CDR3 sequence: CASSLNTRAGFDYGYTF. CDR3 sequence (DNA): TGTGCCAGCAGCTTAAACACTCGTGCAGGATTTGACTATGGCTACACCTTC.

This chain uses TRBV4-1 with TRBJ1-2; the match to TRBD1 covers 8 bases. The CDR3 consists of 14 residues. Looked up from germline, CDR1 is MGHRA and CDR2 is YSYEKL. The J segment lost 8 bases and the V segment lost 3 bases, leaving 8 bases of the junction unmatched. In DNA, the CDR3 is TGCGCCAGCAGCCACTTTACAGGGGGTCGAGGCTACACCTTC. Translation gives CASSHFTGGRGYTF.

The rearrangement uses TRBV15 and TRBJ2-7, with TRBD2 matching 7 bases. With V trimmed by 4 bases and J by 4 bases, 4 bases remained unmatched. There are 13 residues in the CDR3. CDR1 is LNHNV and CDR2 is YYDKDF in the germline V gene (reference sequence). CDR3 residues: CATSIAGVYEQYF. CDR3 in DNA: TGTGCCACCAGCATCGCGGGGGTGTACGAGCAGTACTTC.

V usage is TRBV5-6 and J usage is TRBJ2-2; the D gene is possibly TRBD2 (5 bases). Trimming pared 3 bases from V and 4 bases from J, leaving 22 bases between. Germline loops: CDR1 SGHDT, CDR2 YYEEEE. There are 18 residues in the CDR3. The CDR3 nucleotides read TGTGCCAGCAGCTCCGGAGGCTTTTGGCCCGAGGGCACCGGGGAGCTGTTTTTT. Translation: CASSSGGFWPEGTGELFF.

Here the CDR3 reads CASSLAVSGGPPDTQYF. The CDR3 nucleotides read TGTGCCAGCAGCTTGGCCGTGTCGGGGGGGCCGCCAGATACGCAGTATTTT. The chain couples TRBV5-5 to TRBJ2-3; 8 bases agree with TRBD2. The CDR3 contains 17 residues. V shed 0 bases, J shed 4 bases, and the junction held 10 bases outside the gene matches. Germline V gene sequence: CDR1 SGHKS, CDR2 YYEKEE (reference sequence).

Concerning this clone itself: This specimen includes other DNA sequences encoding the same CDR3. This chain links TRBV12-3 or TRBV12-4 with TRBJ1-4; D is perhaps TRBD1 (5 bases). Trimming pared 8 bases from V and 11 bases from J, leaving 18 bases between. The CDR3 consists of 13 residues. Here the CDR3 DNA reads TGTGCCAGCGGCGCAGGGCGTTTCGAGAAACTGTTTTTT. Amino acids: CASGAGRFEKLFF.